The rows below give T cell receptor beta chains drawn from one sample of a study of patients and donors after allogeneic stem cell transplantation. One entry per CDR3 protein, called by TCRdb with MiXCR from the RT-PCR reads. The sample holds 15,000 to 20,000 distinct CDR3 sequences, around 4.5% seen once. The source material was blood, either unsorted or a sorted T cell fraction (not recorded which). Receptor source: a human donor who was either an allogeneic HSCT recipient or a stem cell or donor lymphocyte infusion donor (not recorded which). It is not recorded whose cells these are; they may come from a transplant donor. The CDR3 runs from the conserved cysteine through the conserved F or W. A D gene is named only where the DNA matches it firmly. Size values are once, few and many counts, or a class for expanded clones, and some rows have none.

V gene	D gene	clone size	CDR3 length	J gene	CDR3 DNA	CDR3 protein
TRBV7-3	NA	many	13	TRBJ1-2	TGTGCCAGCAGCTTAAACCCGGGCTATGGCTACACCTTC	CASSLNPGYGYTF
TRBV20-1	TRBD1	many	13	TRBJ2-7	TGCAGTGCTAGGGGACAGACCTCCTACGAGCAGTACTTC	CSARGQTSYEQYF
TRBV20-1	NA	NA	11	TRBJ1-4	TGCAGTGCGGATAACGGGGAAAAACTGTTTTTT	CSADNGEKLFF
TRBV20-1	TRBD2	NA	15	TRBJ2-2	TGCAGTGCTCCCCTTAGCGGGAGAGAGACCGGGGAGCTGTTTTTT	CSAPLSGRETGELFF
TRBV20-1	NA	many	15	TRBJ1-3	TGCAGTGCTAGAGATCTCCAGGGGTCTGGAAACACCATATATTTT	CSARDLQGSGNTIYF
TRBV27	TRBD1	NA	17	TRBJ1-6	TGTGCCAGCAGTCCAGGGACAGGCGAACCTTATAATTCACCCCTCCACTTT	CASSPGTGEPYNSPLHF
TRBV4-2	TRBD1	many	15	TRBJ2-1	TGTGCCAGCAGCCAAGACGACAGGGGGCGGAATGAGCAGTTCTTC	CASSQDDRGRNEQFF
TRBV15	NA	NA	15	TRBJ2-3	TGTGCCACCAGCAGGTGGAGTCCTAGCACAGATACGCAGTATTTT	CATSRWSPSTDTQYF
TRBV27	TRBD1	many	15	TRBJ2-2	TGTGCCACACGGAAAAGACAGGGGAACACCGGGGAGCTGTTTTTT	CATRKRQGNTGELFF
TRBV10-2	TRBD1	few	14	TRBJ1-3	TGCGCCAGTAGGACAGGGGGCTCTGGAAACACCATATATTTT	CASRTGGSGNTIYF
TRBV29-1	NA	many	12	TRBJ1-1	TGCAGCGTCGGTTTTGCGGGAACTGAAGCTTTCTTT	CSVGFAGTEAFF
TRBV14	NA	many	12	TRBJ1-3	TGTGCCAGCAGCCAAGACGGGAACACCATATATTTT	CASSQDGNTIYF
TRBV7-9	NA	few	15	TRBJ1-1	TGTGCCAGCAGCCGAAGGGGGGGCGATAACACTGAAGCTTTCTTT	CASSRRGGDNTEAFF
TRBV20-1	TRBD1	many	14	TRBJ2-7	TGCAGTGCTTGGGACAGGGGCCTCACCTACGAGCAGTACTTC	CSAWDRGLTYEQYF
TRBV15	NA	many	14	TRBJ2-7	TGTGCCACCAGCAGGGGGCCGACACCCTACGAGCAGTACTTC	CATSRGPTPYEQYF
TRBV7-6	NA	NA	14	TRBJ1-2	TGTGCCAGCAGCTCTAGGGACACCCTCTATGGCTACACCTTC	CASSSRDTLYGYTF
TRBV4-2	NA	few	16	TRBJ2-3	TGTGCCAGCAGCCAAGGCGGAAGCGTAGGTGGGGATACGCAGTATTTT	CASSQGGSVGGDTQYF